The clone carrying this T cell receptor (beta chain) has a count of ten or more. Its antigen is still unknown. These data belong to a study of T cells in Graves' hyperthyroidism and ophthalmopathy. Across the study: Peripheral blood collection took place at initial diagnosis, before any treatment. Study-wide points: In simple terms, a model built on 13 V-J features told ophthalmopathy apart from stable hyperthyroidism.

There are 17 residues in the CDR3. CDR1 is SGHAT and CDR2 is FQNNGV in the germline V gene. The ends were cut back, 2 bases at V and 0 bases at J, with 16 bases in the middle. This sample holds PBMCs from under 11 ml fresh peripheral blood. Amplified TCR beta CDR3 regions derived from RNA transcripts. During a first-round RT-PCR of the TCR CDR3, the HTBI primer set was used. TCRdb itself ran the multiplex PCR reads through MiXCR, one entry per CDR3 protein. This table holds hundreds of thousands of distinct CDR3 sequences, around a quarter found once. This clonotype was obtained from a woman aged 25 to 39 with Graves' ophthalmopathy. This chain uses TRBV11-2 with TRBJ1-1, with D possibly being TRBD1 (5 bases). Sequencing input: blood. The DNA of the CDR3 is TGTGCCAGCAGCTTATTAGGGGTCAGGGTCCTGAACACTGAAGCTTTCTTT. This codes for CASSLLGVRVLNTEAFF.